This TCR beta chain came from a study of shared clonotypes between healthy human individuals. Authors' analysis steps: Filtering was not the same, since immunoSEQ gave junction-only sequences without quality scores. Measured with immunoSEQ multiplex PCR; TCRdb has only the in-frame clones, and not every one. Clone size and V and J calls were adopted from that table, with D and trimming inferred from the DNA. The repertoire holds about 1 million clones, with about 75% as singletons. Trimming removed 7 bases from V and 5 bases from J; junction bases left unmatched: 6. CDR3 size: 13 residues. CDR1 KGHSH and CDR2 LQKENI come from the germline V gene. There were no recent acute infections or vaccinations among the donors, who were healthy HIV-negative adults.

This chain connects TRBV18 to TRBJ2-5; TRBD1 agrees at 8 bases. Material: memory CD4+ T cells sorted from blood. Noted subset: CD45RA-negative fraction. The sequence was obtained from a man aged 18 to 30 in good health. The CDR3 loop reads CASFQGAGETQYF. CDR3 bases: TGTGCCAGCTTTCAGGGGGCCGGGGAGACCCAGTACTTC.